The T cell receptor beta chain under discussion was sequenced for a study of glioma-infiltrating T cells. From germline, CDR1 is SEHNR and CDR2 FQNEAQ (reference sequence). V lost 5 bases to trimming and J lost 2 bases; unmatched junction nucleotides: 6. The CDR3 sequence is 14 residues long. Amplification of TCR alpha and beta CDR3 regions from RNA used iRepertoire nested multiplex PCR. Each CDR3 protein gets one entry after TCRdb re-called the multiplex PCR reads with MiXCR. The table shows around 390,000 distinct CDR3 sequences, with 35% to 45% occurring only once. The clonotype was recovered from a human donor with low-grade glioma or glioblastoma, undergoing nonglioma brain surgery, or in good health (not recorded which). The chain uses TRBV7-9 and TRBJ2-7, with 7 bases identical to TRBD1. Sequencing used glioma tissue, nonneoplastic brain tissue, or PBMCs (not recorded which). This CDR3 reads CASSEPGQPYEQYF. DNA for the CDR3: TGTGCCAGCAGCGAACCGGGACAGCCCTACGAGCAGTACTTC. The full variable domain, with the rest looked up from reference TRBV7-9 and TRBJ2-7, is DTGVSQNPRHKITKRGQNVTFRCDPISEHNRLYWYRQTLGQGPEFLTYFQNEAQLEKSRLLSDRFSAERPKGSFSTLEIQRTEQGDSAMYLCASSEPGQPYEQYFGPGTRLTVT.